Reported below is one TCR beta chain. There are 14 residues in the CDR3. The V segment lost 3 bases and the J segment 3 bases; nucleotides outside the gene matches: 3. Per germline, CDR1 LGHDT and CDR2 YNNKEL (reference sequence). This sample stems from a study of T-cell reconstitution after alpha-beta-depleted transplantation in children. The library targeted TCRbeta and was prepared with unique molecular identifiers. TCRdb reprocessed the PCR reads with MiXCR, giving one entry per CDR3 protein. The table records about 610,000 distinct CDR3 sequences, about 10% of them present only once. This TCR was sampled from a human donor who donated a stem cell graft to a child with acute myeloid leukemia. The gene calls are TRBV3-1 and TRBJ2-5, with 8 bases matching TRBD2. The input for sequencing was PBMCs from the stem cell graft donor, taken from the stem cell graft. The CDR3 DNA is TGTGCCAGCAGCCATCTAGCGGGTAAAGAGACCCAGTACTTC. Its protein is CASSHLAGKETQYF.